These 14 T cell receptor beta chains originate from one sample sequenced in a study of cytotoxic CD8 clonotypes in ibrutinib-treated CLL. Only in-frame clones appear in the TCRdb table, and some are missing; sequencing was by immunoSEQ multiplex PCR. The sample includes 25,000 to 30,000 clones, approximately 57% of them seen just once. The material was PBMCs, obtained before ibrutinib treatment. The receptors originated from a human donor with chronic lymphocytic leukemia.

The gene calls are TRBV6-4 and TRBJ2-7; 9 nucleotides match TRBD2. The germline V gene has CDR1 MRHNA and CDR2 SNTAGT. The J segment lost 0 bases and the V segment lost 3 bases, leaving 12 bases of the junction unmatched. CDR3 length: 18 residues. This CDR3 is CASSELLRLAGLSYEQYF. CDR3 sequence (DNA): TGTGCCAGCAGTGAGCTTTTGAGGCTAGCGGGACTCTCCTACGAGCAGTACTTC.

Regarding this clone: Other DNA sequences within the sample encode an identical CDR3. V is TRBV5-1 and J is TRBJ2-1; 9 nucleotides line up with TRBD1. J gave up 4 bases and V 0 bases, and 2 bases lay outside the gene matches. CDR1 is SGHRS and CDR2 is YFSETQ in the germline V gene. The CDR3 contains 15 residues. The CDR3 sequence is CASSLAGTGYNEQFF. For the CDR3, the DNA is TGCGCCAGCAGCTTGGCAGGGACAGGGTACAATGAGCAGTTCTTC.

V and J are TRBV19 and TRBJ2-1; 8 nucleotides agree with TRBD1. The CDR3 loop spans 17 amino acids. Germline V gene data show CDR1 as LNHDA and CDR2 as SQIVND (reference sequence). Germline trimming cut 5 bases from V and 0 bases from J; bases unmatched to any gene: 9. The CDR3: CASSAQRDRTSYNEQFF. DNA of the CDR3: TGTGCCAGTAGTGCCCAACGGGACAGGACCTCCTACAATGAGCAGTTCTTC.

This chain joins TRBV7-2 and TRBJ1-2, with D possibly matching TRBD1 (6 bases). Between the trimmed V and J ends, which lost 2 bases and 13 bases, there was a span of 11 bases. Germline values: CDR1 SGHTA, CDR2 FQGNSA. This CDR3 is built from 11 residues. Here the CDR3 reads CASSLKGGSTF. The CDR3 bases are TGTGCCAGCAGCTTAAAGGGGGGGTCCACCTTC.

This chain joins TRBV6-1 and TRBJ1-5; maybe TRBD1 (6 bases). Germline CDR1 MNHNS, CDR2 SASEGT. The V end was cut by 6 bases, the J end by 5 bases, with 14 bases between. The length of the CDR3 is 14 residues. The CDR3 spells CASRKTGWDQPQHF. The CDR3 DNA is TGTGCCAGCAGGAAGACAGGCTGGGATCAGCCCCAGCATTTT.

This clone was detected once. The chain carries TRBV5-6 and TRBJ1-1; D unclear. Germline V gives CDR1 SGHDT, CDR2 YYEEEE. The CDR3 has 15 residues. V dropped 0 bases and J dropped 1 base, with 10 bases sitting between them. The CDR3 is CASSLAGGENTEAFF. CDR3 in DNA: TGTGCCAGCAGCTTGGCGGGAGGAGAGAACACTGAAGCTTTCTTT.

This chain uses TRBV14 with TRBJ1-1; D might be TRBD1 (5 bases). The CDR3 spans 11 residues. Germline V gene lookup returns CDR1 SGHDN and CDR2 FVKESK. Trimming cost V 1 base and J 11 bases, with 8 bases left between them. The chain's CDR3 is CASSQGGLAFF. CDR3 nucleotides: TGTGCCAGCAGCCAAGGGGGGTTGGCTTTCTTT.

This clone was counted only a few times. The CDR3 DNA sequence: TGCGCCAGCAGCTCAGGACGGAGGAACACTGAAGCTTTCTTT. It is translated as CASSSGRRNTEAFF. The rearrangement joins TRBV5-1 to TRBJ1-1, with D hard to call. This CDR3 has 14 residues. Germline CDR1 and CDR2: SGHRS and YFSETQ. The V and J ends lost 3 bases and 1 base respectively, with 10 bases between them.

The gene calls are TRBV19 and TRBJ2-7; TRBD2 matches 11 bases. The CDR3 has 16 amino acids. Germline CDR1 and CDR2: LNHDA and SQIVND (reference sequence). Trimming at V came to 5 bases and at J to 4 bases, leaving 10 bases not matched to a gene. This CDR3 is CASSVTGTSGIYEQYF. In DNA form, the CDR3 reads TGTGCCAGTAGTGTGACCGGGACTAGCGGAATATACGAGCAGTACTTC.

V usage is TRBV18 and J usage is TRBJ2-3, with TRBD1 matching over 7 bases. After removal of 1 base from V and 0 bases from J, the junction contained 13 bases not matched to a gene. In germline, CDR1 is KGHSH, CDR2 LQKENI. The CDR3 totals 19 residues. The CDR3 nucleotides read TGTGCCAGCTCACCACGCTTTCGGGACAGATCTACTAGCACAGATACGCAGTATTTT. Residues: CASSPRFRDRSTSTDTQYF.

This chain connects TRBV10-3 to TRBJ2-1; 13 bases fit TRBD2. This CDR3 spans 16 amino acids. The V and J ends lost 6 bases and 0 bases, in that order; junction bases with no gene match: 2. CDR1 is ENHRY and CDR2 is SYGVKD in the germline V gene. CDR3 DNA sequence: TGTGCCATCAGCCGGACTAGCGGGAGCTCCTACAATGAGCAGTTCTTC. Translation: CAISRTSGSSYNEQFF.

CDR3 loop: CASSLQGDYEQYF. The CDR3 DNA reads as TGTGCCAGCAGTCTTCAGGGAGACTACGAGCAGTACTTC. The V gene is TRBV6-1, the J gene TRBJ2-7; the D gene could be TRBD1 or TRBD2 (5 bases each). The germline V gene encodes CDR1 MNHNS and CDR2 SASEGT. V lost 5 bases and J 3 bases, leaving 11 bases between the germline ends. This CDR3 has 13 amino acids.

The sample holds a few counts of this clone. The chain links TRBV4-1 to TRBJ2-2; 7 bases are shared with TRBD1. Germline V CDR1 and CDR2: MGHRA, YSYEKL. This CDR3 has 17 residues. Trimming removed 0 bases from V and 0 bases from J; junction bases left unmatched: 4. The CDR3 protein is CASSQDTDRSNTGELFF. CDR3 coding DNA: TGCGCCAGCAGCCAAGACACGGACAGGTCGAACACCGGGGAGCTGTTTTTT.

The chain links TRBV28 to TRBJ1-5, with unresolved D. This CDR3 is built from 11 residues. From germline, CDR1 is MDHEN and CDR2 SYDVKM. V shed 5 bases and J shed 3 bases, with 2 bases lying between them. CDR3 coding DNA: TGTGCCAGCAGTGACAATCAGCCCCAGCATTTT. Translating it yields CASSDNQPQHF.